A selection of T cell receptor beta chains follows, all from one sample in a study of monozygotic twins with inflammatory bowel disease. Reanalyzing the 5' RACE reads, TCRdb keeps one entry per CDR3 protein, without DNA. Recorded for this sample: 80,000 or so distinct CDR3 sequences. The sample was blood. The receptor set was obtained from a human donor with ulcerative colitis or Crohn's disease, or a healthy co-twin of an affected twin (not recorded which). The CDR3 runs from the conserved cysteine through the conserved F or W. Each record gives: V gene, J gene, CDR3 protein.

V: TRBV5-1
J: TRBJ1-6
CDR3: CASSRTSQGNSPLHF

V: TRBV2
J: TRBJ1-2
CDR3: CASLAEWGQRSYGYTF

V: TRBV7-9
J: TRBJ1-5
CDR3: CASSLGANQPQHF

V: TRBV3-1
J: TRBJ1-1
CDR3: CASSQNRGETEAFF

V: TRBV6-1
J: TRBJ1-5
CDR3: CASSFGTPGSNQPQHF

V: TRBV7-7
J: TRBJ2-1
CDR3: CASSLSRTVSSYNEQFF

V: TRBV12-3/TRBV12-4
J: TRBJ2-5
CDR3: CASSPTSGGNQETQYF

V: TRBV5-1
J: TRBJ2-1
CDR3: CASSLSRPIDEGVLRFF

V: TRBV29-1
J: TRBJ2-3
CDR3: CSVEVPGTDTQYF

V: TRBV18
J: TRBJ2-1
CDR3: CASSPDRGRFEQFF

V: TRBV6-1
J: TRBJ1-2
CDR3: CASRVQGPALGVYTF

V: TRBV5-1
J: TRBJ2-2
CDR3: CASSLGPVLNTGELFF

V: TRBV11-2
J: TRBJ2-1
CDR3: CASSLSGGSDTNEQFF

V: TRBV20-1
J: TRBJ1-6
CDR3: CSARDRALFSPLHF

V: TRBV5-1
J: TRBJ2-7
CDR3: CASSFQQGSGEQYF

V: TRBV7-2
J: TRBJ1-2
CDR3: CASSRGGANYGYTF

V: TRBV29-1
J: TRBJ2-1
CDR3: CSGSGGPPTYNEQFF

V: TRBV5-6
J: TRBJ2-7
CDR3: CASTLSGQGAKEQYF

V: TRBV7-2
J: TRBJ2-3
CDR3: CASSLLRGAPHTQYF

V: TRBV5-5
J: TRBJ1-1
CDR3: CASSLQALTEAFF